This is a list of T cell receptor beta chains from one sample in a study of cytomegalovirus exposure and HLA in healthy donors. Produced via immunoSEQ multiplex PCR; TCRdb's table is partial and in-frame only. Of 200,000 or so clones in the sample, approximately 82% were seen once. The sequenced sample was PBMCs. These receptors were obtained from a young woman in good health and CMV-seropositive. The CDR3 runs from the conserved cysteine through the conserved F or W. The D gene is left open where the match is weak. Only some rows state a clone size, as once, few, many or a class for expanded clones.

size: .
J: TRBJ2-3
V: TRBV11-3
D: TRBD1
DNA: TGTGCCAGCAGACCCGGGACAGGAATCCCTAGCACAGATACGCAGTATTTT
CDR3: CASRPGTGIPSTDTQYF

size: .
J: TRBJ2-2
V: TRBV11-2
D: .
DNA: TGTGCCAGCAGGCCAGACTACAAGAACACCGGGGAGCTGTTTTTT
CDR3: CASRPDYKNTGELFF

size: .
J: TRBJ1-2
V: TRBV7-9
D: .
DNA: TGTGCCAGCAGTGACAGTAACTATGGCTACACCTTC
CDR3: CASSDSNYGYTF

size: .
J: TRBJ2-1
V: TRBV4-2
D: TRBD2
DNA: TGTGCCAGCAGCCAAGAGGGGGGGGTCGGCTACAATGAGCAGTTCTTC
CDR3: CASSQEGGVGYNEQFF

size: .
J: TRBJ1-3
V: TRBV6-5
D: .
DNA: TGTGCCAGCAGTTACGGCGCAGGCTCTGGAAACACCATATATTTT
CDR3: CASSYGAGSGNTIYF

size: .
J: TRBJ2-5
V: TRBV6-1
D: .
DNA: TGTGCCAGCAGTGACTTAACCGGGAGCCAAGAGACCCAGTACTTC
CDR3: CASSDLTGSQETQYF

size: .
J: TRBJ1-2
V: TRBV2
D: TRBD1
DNA: TGTGCCAGCAGAACCCGGGACAGGGGCTATGGCTACACCTTC
CDR3: CASRTRDRGYGYTF

size: .
J: TRBJ2-7
V: TRBV28
D: TRBD2
DNA: TGTGCCAGCACGCTCGGGGGGGCCTACGAGCAGTACTTC
CDR3: CASTLGGAYEQYF

size: .
J: TRBJ1-5
V: TRBV2
D: .
DNA: TGTGCCAGCAGTGTAACAGAAAATCAGCCCCAGCATTTT
CDR3: CASSVTENQPQHF

size: .
J: TRBJ2-6
V: TRBV2
D: TRBD1
DNA: TGTGCCAGCAGATGGGACAGGGCCAACTCTGGGGCCAACGTCCTGACTTTC
CDR3: CASRWDRANSGANVLTF

size: .
J: TRBJ1-2
V: TRBV9
D: .
DNA: TGTGCCAGCAGCGTGGGGATCAGGGACTATGGCTACACCTTC
CDR3: CASSVGIRDYGYTF

size: .
J: TRBJ2-3
V: TRBV27
D: TRBD2
DNA: TGTGCCAGCAGTTTTAGCGGGGGGGCGGCTGATACGCAGTATTTT
CDR3: CASSFSGGAADTQYF

size: few
J: TRBJ2-2
V: TRBV30
D: .
DNA: TGTGCCTCCCGTTTCCCCCCCGGGGAGCTGTTTTTT
CDR3: CASRFPPGELFF

size: .
J: TRBJ2-7
V: TRBV5-5
D: TRBD1
DNA: TGTGCCAGCAGTTTCTCAGGGGGCTCCTACGAGCAGTACTTC
CDR3: CASSFSGGSYEQYF

size: few
J: TRBJ2-5
V: TRBV5-1
D: .
DNA: TGCGCCAGCAGCTTGCCGGGCCAAGAGACCCAGTACTTC
CDR3: CASSLPGQETQYF

size: .
J: TRBJ2-3
V: TRBV5-8
D: .
DNA: TGTGCCAGCAGCTTGGACAGAAGCACAGATACGCAGTATTTT
CDR3: CASSLDRSTDTQYF

size: .
J: TRBJ2-5
V: TRBV29-1
D: .
DNA: TGCAGCGTTATGCTATACCAAGAGACCCAGTACTTC
CDR3: CSVMLYQETQYF

size: .
J: TRBJ2-1
V: TRBV7-9
D: TRBD1
DNA: TGTGCCAGCAGCCCCGCCGGGACAGGGGGGGTCAATGAGCAGTTCTTC
CDR3: CASSPAGTGGVNEQFF

size: .
J: TRBJ1-2
V: TRBV9
D: .
DNA: TGTGCCAGCAGCGTAGACGGTTTTGGGCCCACTGGCTACACCTTC
CDR3: CASSVDGFGPTGYTF

size: .
J: TRBJ1-4
V: TRBV7-9
D: .
DNA: TGTGCCAGCAGCTTAGGCGAAATTACTAATGAAAAACTGTTTTTT
CDR3: CASSLGEITNEKLFF

size: .
J: TRBJ2-5
V: TRBV30
D: .
DNA: TGTGCCTGGAGAGGGCCAGGGCAAGAGACCCAGTACTTC
CDR3: CAWRGPGQETQYF

size: .
J: TRBJ2-5
V: TRBV6-5
D: TRBD2
DNA: TGTGCCAGTACTCAGTATGGGGGGGAAGGGGAGACCCAGTACTTC
CDR3: CASTQYGGEGETQYF

size: .
J: TRBJ2-2
V: TRBV4-2
D: TRBD2
DNA: TGTGCCAGCAGCCAAGAGACTAGCGGGGGGGAAATACACACCGGGGAGCTGTTTTTT
CDR3: CASSQETSGGEIHTGELFF

size: .
J: TRBJ2-1
V: TRBV7-9
D: TRBD2
DNA: TGTGCCAGCAGCCCGACTAGCGGGGCACTTCAGTTCTTC
CDR3: CASSPTSGALQFF

size: .
J: TRBJ1-1
V: TRBV6-5
D: .
DNA: TGTGCCAGCAGCGGGGGTACCGCGAACACTGAAGCTTTCTTT
CDR3: CASSGGTANTEAFF

size: .
J: TRBJ1-1
V: TRBV4-1
D: .
DNA: TGCGCCAGCAGCCCGGAGGGGAACACTGAAGCTTTCTTT
CDR3: CASSPEGNTEAFF

size: .
J: TRBJ1-4
V: TRBV30
D: TRBD1
DNA: TGTGCCTGGAGTGTACGGGACAGGGGGCGTGAAAAACTGTTTTTT
CDR3: CAWSVRDRGREKLFF

size: .
J: TRBJ2-3
V: TRBV29-1
D: .
DNA: TGCAGCGCACAGGACGGCCCGAGCACAGATACGCAGTATTTT
CDR3: CSAQDGPSTDTQYF

size: .
J: TRBJ1-3
V: TRBV6-5
D: TRBD1
DNA: TGTGCCACCGAGACAGGGCGTCTTGGAGGCACCATATATTTT
CDR3: CATETGRLGGTIYF

size: .
J: TRBJ2-1
V: TRBV19
D: .
DNA: TGTGCCAGTAGTATTAGTTACTACAATGAGCAGTTCTTC
CDR3: CASSISYYNEQFF

size: .
J: TRBJ2-1
V: TRBV6-5
D: .
DNA: TGTGCCAGCAGCCCCGACAGGTCCCAGAACAATGAGCAGTTCTTC
CDR3: CASSPDRSQNNEQFF

size: .
J: TRBJ2-5
V: TRBV4-1
D: TRBD2
DNA: TGCGCCAGCAGCCAACGACTAGCGGGGGAGTGGGAGACCCAGTACTTC
CDR3: CASSQRLAGEWETQYF

size: few
J: TRBJ1-2
V: TRBV18
D: TRBD1
DNA: TGTGCCAGCTCACTCGGGACAGGGAGGAAGAGTGGCTACACCTTC
CDR3: CASSLGTGRKSGYTF

size: .
J: TRBJ1-4
V: TRBV4-1
D: .
DNA: TGCGCCAGCAGCCGGACCGGGACAATTAATGAAAAACTGTTTTTT
CDR3: CASSRTGTINEKLFF

size: few
J: TRBJ2-3
V: TRBV19
D: TRBD2
DNA: TGTGCCAGTAGTACCGGGACTAGCGGGGGATCAGATACGCAGTATTTT
CDR3: CASSTGTSGGSDTQYF

size: .
J: TRBJ2-7
V: TRBV6-5
D: .
DNA: TGTGCCAGCAGCCACTCAGGGGACCGTTCCTACGAGCAGTACTTC
CDR3: CASSHSGDRSYEQYF

size: .
J: TRBJ2-5
V: TRBV4-2
D: TRBD2
DNA: TGTGCCAGCAGCCAAGGTCGGGACTACCGAGAGACCCAGTACTTC
CDR3: CASSQGRDYRETQYF

size: once
J: TRBJ2-1
V: TRBV4-1
D: TRBD2
DNA: TGCGCCAGCAGGAGTATCGGGGGGAGGTCCTACAATGAGCAGTTCTTC
CDR3: CASRSIGGRSYNEQFF

size: .
J: TRBJ2-3
V: TRBV6-4
D: .
DNA: TGTGCCAGCAGTGACTCGAGAGGGGGGGGCGATACGCAGTATTTT
CDR3: CASSDSRGGGDTQYF

size: .
J: TRBJ1-5
V: TRBV2
D: .
DNA: TGTGCCAGCAGGACACAGGGCGAGGGCAATCAGCCCCAGCATTTT
CDR3: CASRTQGEGNQPQHF

size: .
J: TRBJ2-7
V: TRBV27
D: .
DNA: TGTGCCAGCACCCTACACGGCGGGGGCACCTACGAGCAGTACTTC
CDR3: CASTLHGGGTYEQYF

size: once
J: TRBJ1-1
V: TRBV5-6
D: TRBD1
DNA: TGTGCCAGCAGCTCTGCAACGACAGGGTTGAACACTGAAGCTTTCTTT
CDR3: CASSSATTGLNTEAFF

size: .
J: TRBJ1-2
V: TRBV14
D: .
DNA: TGTGCCAGCAGCCCATGGGATCAGGGTGGCTATGGCTACACCTTC
CDR3: CASSPWDQGGYGYTF

size: .
J: TRBJ1-3
V: TRBV4-1
D: TRBD1
DNA: TGCGCCAGCAGCCAAGGGAGGGGGCAAGGGAACACCATATATTTT
CDR3: CASSQGRGQGNTIYF

size: .
J: TRBJ2-1
V: TRBV9
D: .
DNA: TGTGCCAGCAATGGGGCGGGGAACCCCCCCAATGAGCAGTTCTTC
CDR3: CASNGAGNPPNEQFF

size: many
J: TRBJ2-3
V: TRBV6-4
D: .
DNA: TGTGCCAGCAGTGACGGGGAGGGCACAGATACGCAGTATTTT
CDR3: CASSDGEGTDTQYF

size: .
J: TRBJ1-1
V: TRBV29-1
D: .
DNA: TGCAGTTTCGGGGGAGAGAACACTGAAGCTTTCTTT
CDR3: CSFGGENTEAFF

size: .
J: TRBJ2-5
V: TRBV7-3
D: TRBD1
DNA: TGTGCCAGCAGCAGCGGGACAGGGCTAGGAGAGACCCAGTACTTC
CDR3: CASSSGTGLGETQYF

size: .
J: TRBJ2-3
V: TRBV9
D: .
DNA: TGTGCCAGCAGCCGTAGCTCCGATACGCAGTATTTT
CDR3: CASSRSSDTQYF

size: .
J: TRBJ1-1
V: TRBV6-1
D: .
DNA: TGTGCCAGCAGGCCGACAGGGAACACTGAAGCTTTCTTT
CDR3: CASRPTGNTEAFF

size: .
J: TRBJ1-2
V: TRBV4-2
D: TRBD1
DNA: TGTGCCAGCAGCCTAAAGACAGGGGACTATGGCTACACCTTC
CDR3: CASSLKTGDYGYTF

size: .
J: TRBJ2-7
V: TRBV4-1
D: TRBD1
DNA: TGCGCCAGCAGCCTTCAATTGGGACAGGGGCAGTACGAGCAGTACTTC
CDR3: CASSLQLGQGQYEQYF

size: .
J: TRBJ2-3
V: TRBV6-6
D: .
DNA: TGTGCCAGCAGTCAAGAGGATACGCAGTATTTT
CDR3: CASSQEDTQYF

size: .
J: TRBJ1-6
V: TRBV9
D: TRBD1
DNA: TGTGCCAGCAGCGTAGAGGGGACAGCTTCACCCCTCCACTTT
CDR3: CASSVEGTASPLHF